The 29 T cell receptor beta chains below all came from one sample that was sequenced in a study of blood T cell repertoires in COVID-19. Assay: immunoSEQ multiplex PCR; the TCRdb copy retains only in-frame clones and omits some. The table records approximately 220,000 clones, 70% to 85% of them present only once. Sequencing was carried out using PBMCs or T cells enriched from blood (not recorded which). All receptors come from a woman between 35 and 50 years old with acute COVID-19.

This chain links TRBV2 with TRBJ1-5; 9 bases align to TRBD1. V shed 6 bases, J shed 0 bases, and the junction held 12 bases outside the gene matches. The CDR3 is 18 residues long. From germline, CDR1 is SNHLY and CDR2 FYNNEI. CDR3: CASSVPGQGSISNQPQHF. The CDR3 DNA reads TGTGCCAGCAGCGTCCCGGGACAGGGTTCCATTAGCAATCAGCCCCAGCATTTT.

The chain links TRBV15 to TRBJ1-1; 7 bases map to TRBD1. Trimming at V came to 1 base and at J to 0 bases, leaving 2 bases not matched to a gene. The CDR3 loop spans 15 amino acids. CDR1 is LNHNV, CDR2 YYDKDF, per germline (reference sequence). For the CDR3, the DNA is TGTGCCACCAGCAGAGCTCAGGGGGTGAACACTGAAGCTTTCTTT. Its translation is CATSRAQGVNTEAFF.

V gene TRBV3-1 (or the pseudogene TRBV3-2) combines with J gene TRBJ1-6, with D perhaps matching TRBD1 (5 bases). CDR3 length: 14 amino acids. Germline V gene lookup returns CDR1 LGHDT and CDR2 YNNKEL (reference sequence). Trimming left V 8 bases short and J 8 bases short, with 16 bases between. The CDR3 reads CASAKARVYSPLHF. The CDR3, as DNA: TGTGCCAGCGCAAAGGCCAGGGTCTATTCACCCCTCCACTTT.

Notes on this clone: This sample includes further DNA sequences coding for the same CDR3. This chain links TRBV5-1 with TRBJ1-1, with D unresolved. Trimming took off 1 base at V and 2 bases at J, with 6 bases between the two ends. There are 13 residues in the CDR3. Germline assignment: CDR1 SGHRS and CDR2 YFSETQ. As DNA, the CDR3 is TGCGCCAGCAGCTTGACGGTCAACACTGAAGCTTTCTTT. It specifies CASSLTVNTEAFF. Variable domain in full (rest from reference TRBV5-1 and TRBJ1-1): KAGVTQTPRYLIKTRGQQVTLSCSPISGHRSVSWYQQTPGQGLQFLFEYFSETQRNKGNFPGRFSGRQFSNSRSEMNVSTLELGDSALYLCASSLTVNTEAFFGQGTRLTVV.

The genes are TRBV5-4 and TRBJ1-6; D is perhaps TRBD1 (5 bases). In germline, CDR1 is SGHNT, CDR2 YYREEE (reference sequence). V lost 4 bases and J lost 4, with 15 bases in between. This CDR3 region has 16 residues. The CDR3 sequence: CASSALSGGYNSPLHF. The CDR3 DNA sequence: TGTGCCAGCAGCGCCTTAAGTGGGGGGTATAATTCACCCCTCCACTTT.

This rearrangement joins TRBV5-4 to TRBJ2-2, with a tentative D call TRBD2 (5 bases). CDR1 is SGHNT, CDR2 YYREEE, per germline (reference sequence). V shed 2 bases and J shed 7 bases, with 6 bases lying between them. CDR3 length: 12 residues. The CDR3 is CASSFRDGELFF. For the CDR3, the DNA is TGTGCCAGCAGCTTCCGGGACGGGGAGCTGTTTTTT.

The V and J genes are TRBV7-9 and TRBJ1-6; D uncertain. The ends were cut back, 3 bases at V and 7 bases at J, with 13 bases in the middle. Per the germline V gene, CDR1 is SEHNR and CDR2 is FQNEAQ (reference sequence). The CDR3 length is 15 residues. The CDR3, as DNA: TGTGCCAGCAGCTTGCAGTTTTCCACAAATTCACCCCTCCACTTT. This translates into CASSLQFSTNSPLHF.

The chain uses TRBV11-2 and TRBJ2-3, with D perhaps TRBD1 (6 bases). The CDR3 has 15 amino acids. With 5 bases removed from V and 2 bases from J, the gap between germline ends came to 14 bases. Germline CDR1 SGHAT, CDR2 FQNNGV. CDR3 DNA: TGTGCCAGCAGCCCAGGGGCGGAGGACACAGATACGCAGTATTTT. As protein: CASSPGAEDTDTQYF.

This clone was recorded many times. The V gene is TRBV29-1, the J gene TRBJ2-7; 9 nucleotides match TRBD1. Germline V gene sequence: CDR1 SQVTM, CDR2 ANQGSEA. CDR3 length: 12 residues. V gave up 7 bases and J gave up 4 bases; unmatched junction bases: 5. CDR3 sequence reads: CSGGQGQYEQYF. CDR3 nucleotides: TGCAGCGGTGGACAGGGGCAATACGAGCAGTACTTC.

The chain is built from TRBV5-4 and TRBJ1-2; a possible D gene is TRBD1 (5 bases). The CDR3 covers 14 residues. V was clipped by 5 bases and J by 1 base, with 12 bases between them. The germline V gene encodes CDR1 SGHNT and CDR2 YYREEE (reference sequence). The CDR3 DNA follows: TGTGCCAGCAGGCAACAGGCCATTAACTATGGCTACACCTTC. This sequence encodes CASRQQAINYGYTF.

The gene calls are TRBV19 and TRBJ2-3; 10 positions agree with TRBD1. J lost 2 bases, V lost 4 bases, and 6 bases had no gene match. Germline CDR1 LNHDA, CDR2 SQIVND (reference sequence). CDR3 length: 16 amino acids. The CDR3 nucleotides read TGTGCCAGTAGTACCCCCGGGACAGGGGCCACAGATACGCAGTATTTT. As protein: CASSTPGTGATDTQYF.

CDR3 coding DNA: TGTGCCAGCAGCTCAACGGGAGGTGGGGCCAACGTCCTGACTTTC. Translated, it gives CASSSTGGGANVLTF. This chain joins TRBV7-2 and TRBJ2-6; TRBD2 aligns across 7 bases. There are 15 residues in the CDR3. The germline gives CDR1 SGHTA, CDR2 FQGNSA. Trimming at V came to 4 bases and at J to 3 bases, leaving 3 bases not matched to a gene. Filled out from reference TRBV7-2 and TRBJ2-6, the complete variable domain reads GAGVSQSPSNKVTEKGKDVELRCDPISGHTALYWYRQSLGQGLEFLIYFQGNSAPDKSGLPSDRFSAERTGGSVSTLTIQRTQQEDSAVYLCASSSTGGGANVLTFGAGSRLTVL.

The chain carries TRBV7-2 and TRBJ2-3, with 8 bases that match TRBD2. Germline CDR1 is SGHTA and CDR2 is FQGNSA. This CDR3 comprises 15 residues. J lost 1 base, V lost 4 bases, and 4 bases had no gene match. The CDR3 loop is CASSSGGAGTDTQYF. In DNA form, the CDR3 reads TGTGCCAGCAGCTCCGGGGGGGCTGGCACAGATACGCAGTATTTT.

The chain has TRBV11-2 and TRBJ1-1, with D tentatively TRBD1 (5 bases). V was trimmed by 5 bases and J by 3 bases, leaving 16 bases between them. Germline V CDR1 and CDR2: SGHAT, FQNNGV. CDR3 size: 15 residues. In DNA, the CDR3 is TGTGCCAGCAGCCAGTGGACAATTGGAGACACTGAAGCTTTCTTT. It yields the protein CASSQWTIGDTEAFF.

This chain links TRBV7-9 with TRBJ2-7, with 8 bases that match TRBD2. Germline V lookup: CDR1 SEHNR, CDR2 FQNEAQ (reference sequence). V shed 5 bases, J shed 3 bases, and the junction held 3 bases outside the gene matches. The CDR3 totals 13 residues. In DNA, the CDR3 is TGTGCCAGCAGCCCCACTAGCGGCTACGAGCAGTACTTC. Protein: CASSPTSGYEQYF.

The rearrangement links TRBV2 to TRBJ2-2; 14 bases match TRBD2. The V and J ends lost 4 bases and 0 bases, in that order; junction bases with no gene match: 7. Germline V gives CDR1 SNHLY, CDR2 FYNNEI. The CDR3 is 19 residues long. The CDR3 loop is CASSVRLAGGNANTGELFF. The CDR3, as DNA: TGTGCCAGCAGTGTACGACTAGCGGGGGGGAACGCGAACACCGGGGAGCTGTTTTTT.

The sample holds many counts of this clone. The chain has TRBV7-4 and TRBJ2-3; the match to TRBD2 covers 8 bases. CDR3 length equals 16 residues. Unmatched junction bases numbered 8, after V lost 4 bases and J lost 2 bases. The germline CDR1 and CDR2 sequences are SGHVT and SQSDAQ. This CDR3 reads CASSCGGGPNTDTQYF. CDR3 coding DNA: TGTGCCAGCAGCTGCGGCGGGGGGCCCAACACAGATACGCAGTATTTT.

This chain links TRBV3-1 (or the pseudogene TRBV3-2) with TRBJ2-1, with D possibly matching TRBD1 (6 bases). Looked up from germline, CDR1 is LGHDT and CDR2 is YNNKEL (reference sequence). This CDR3 has 18 amino acids. The V and J ends lost 4 bases and 0 bases respectively, with 19 bases between them. CDR3 coding DNA: TGTGCCAGCAGCCCAAAAAGGGGGACGGGAATCTCCTACAATGAGCAGTTCTTC. Its translation is CASSPKRGTGISYNEQFF.

This clone occurred once. J is TRBJ1-1 and V is TRBV29-1, with 11 bases matching TRBD1. The CDR3 is 13 amino acids. Looked up from germline, CDR1 is SQVTM and CDR2 is ANQGSEA. The V segment lost 6 bases and the J segment 3 bases; nucleotides outside the gene matches: 3. CDR3 in DNA: TGCAGCGTAGGGGACAGGGGGTACACTGAAGCTTTCTTT. It specifies CSVGDRGYTEAFF.

The chain links TRBV29-1 to TRBJ2-1, with a possible D match to TRBD2 (6 bases). CDR1 and CDR2 (germline): SQVTM, ANQGSEA. The CDR3 totals 12 residues. V was cut by 7 bases and J by 0 bases, with 7 bases left in between. The CDR3 DNA reads TGCAGCGGGCGGGGCTCCTACAATGAGCAGTTCTTC. Amino acids: CSGRGSYNEQFF.

The V gene is TRBV5-1, the J gene TRBJ2-7, with 7 bases identical to TRBD1. The germline V gene encodes CDR1 SGHRS and CDR2 YFSETQ. The CDR3 consists of 14 residues. V gave up 3 bases and J gave up 4 bases; unmatched junction bases: 7. The CDR3 sequence: CASSWAGGLYEQYF. The CDR3 DNA is TGCGCCAGCAGCTGGGCAGGGGGTCTATACGAGCAGTACTTC.

This clone is a singleton in its sample. CDR3 loop: CASSQDSGLAVTDTQYF. In DNA form, the CDR3 reads TGTGCCAGCAGCCAAGACTCGGGACTAGCGGTCACAGATACGCAGTATTTT. V gene TRBV14 combines with J gene TRBJ2-3; 11 bases line up with TRBD2. Germline assignment: CDR1 SGHDN and CDR2 FVKESK. Germline trimming cut 0 bases from V and 2 bases from J; bases unmatched to any gene: 4. This CDR3 contains 17 residues.

Written as DNA, the CDR3 is TGTGCCAGCAGATACAGGGGGGGCACAGATACGCAGTATTTT. Translation: CASRYRGGTDTQYF. The V and J genes are TRBV2 and TRBJ2-3, with TRBD1 matching over 8 bases. CDR1 is SNHLY and CDR2 is FYNNEI in the germline V gene. The CDR3 runs 14 residues. The ends lost 6 bases at V and 1 base at J; junction bases unmatched: 3.

This clone was detected a few times. This chain joins TRBV5-6 and TRBJ1-6; maybe TRBD1 (6 bases). Germline CDR1 and CDR2: SGHDT and YYEEEE. The CDR3 is made up of 17 amino acids. Between the trimmed V and J ends, which lost 1 base and 0 bases, there was a span of 11 bases. The CDR3 region is CASSLLGASSYNSPLHF. The CDR3 DNA reads TGTGCCAGCAGCTTGTTGGGGGCCAGCTCCTATAATTCACCCCTCCACTTT.

This clone was recorded a few times. The rearrangement joins TRBV5-1 to TRBJ1-6; 7 bases fit TRBD1. V lost 0 bases, J lost 9 bases, and 9 bases stayed unmatched. The CDR3 is 16 residues long. CDR1 SGHRS and CDR2 YFSETQ come from the germline V gene. The CDR3 DNA reads TGCGCCAGCAGCTTGGCCTCCGGGACAGCTTCTTCACCCCTCCACTTT. It yields the protein CASSLASGTASSPLHF.

The count of this clone is one. The rearrangement links TRBV24-1 to TRBJ2-7; 7 bases fit TRBD1. This CDR3 is 15 amino acids long. The V gene end was trimmed by 4 bases and the J gene end by 2 bases; junction bases not matched to a gene: 7. CDR1 and CDR2 from the germline V gene are KGHDR and SFDVKD. CDR3 DNA sequence: TGTGCCACCAGTGACCCTACTACAGGGGCCTACGAGCAGTACTTC. Protein product: CATSDPTTGAYEQYF.

The chain recombines TRBV6-5 with TRBJ1-2; perhaps TRBD1 as D (5 bases). The CDR3 runs to 15 residues. Germline V CDR1 and CDR2: MNHEY, SVGAGI. V dropped 2 bases and J dropped 4 bases, with 14 bases sitting between them. In DNA, the CDR3 is TGTGCCAGCAGTTACGGGGGGACGGGATTCTATGGCTACACCTTC. It codes for CASSYGGTGFYGYTF.

CDR3 in amino acids: CASSLGRTNYGYTF. DNA of the CDR3: TGTGCCAGCAGTTTGGGCAGGACTAACTATGGCTACACCTTC. V gene TRBV27 combines with J gene TRBJ1-2; D uncertain. This CDR3 is built from 14 residues. The V gene's germline CDR1 is MNHEY and CDR2 SMNVEV (reference sequence). Trimming left V 3 bases short and J 0 bases short, with 8 bases between.

The gene calls are TRBV6-5 and TRBJ1-6; D is unclear. Germline-derived CDR1 and CDR2 are MNHEY and SVGAGI. This CDR3 is 12 amino acids long. Trimming took off 7 bases at V and 9 bases at J, with 10 bases between the two ends. The chain's CDR3 is CASTVQSSPLHF. The CDR3 DNA is TGTGCCAGCACCGTACAGAGTTCACCCCTCCACTTT.